A single sample is the source of the 30 T cell receptor beta chains below, sequenced in a study of cytomegalovirus exposure and HLA in healthy donors. Only in-frame clones appear in the TCRdb table, and some are missing; sequencing was by immunoSEQ multiplex PCR. In the table there are around 200,000 clones, approximately 84% of which are singletons. Sequencing was done on a sample of PBMCs. These TCRs come from a woman aged 18-35 years in good health and CMV-seropositive.

This chain joins TRBV7-9 and TRBJ2-4, with TRBD1 identical over 9 bases. Germline lookup yields CDR1 SEHNR and CDR2 FQNEAQ (reference sequence). V trimming: 4 bases; J trimming: 8 bases; junction bases outside the gene matches: 6. There are 14 residues in the CDR3. Here the CDR3 reads CASSWGQGWDIQYF. CDR3 bases: TGTGCCAGCAGCTGGGGACAGGGTTGGGACATTCAGTACTTC.

V gene TRBV7-8 combines with J gene TRBJ1-6; TRBD1 matches at 7 bases. J gave up 7 bases and V 4 bases, and 10 bases lay outside the gene matches. The V gene's germline CDR1 is SGHVS and CDR2 FQNEAQ. CDR3 length: 16 amino acids. The CDR3 loop is CASSWYEGARNSPLHF. CDR3 coding DNA: TGTGCCAGCAGCTGGTATGAGGGGGCGCGCAATTCACCCCTCCACTTT.

V is TRBV19 and J is TRBJ1-4; 10 nucleotides agree with TRBD1. With V trimmed by 6 bases and J by 4 bases, 5 bases remained unmatched. This CDR3 spans 15 amino acids. The germline V gene has CDR1 LNHDA and CDR2 SQIVND (reference sequence). CDR3 in amino acids: CASSTRDRGNEKLFF. CDR3 DNA sequence: TGTGCCAGTAGCACCCGGGACAGGGGTAATGAAAAACTGTTTTTT.

The rearrangement links TRBV9 to TRBJ2-5; 10 positions match TRBD2. The junction had 8 bases not matched to a gene; V was cut back by 0 bases and J by 6 bases. The CDR3 loop spans 16 amino acids. Germline values: CDR1 SGDLS, CDR2 YYNGEE. The CDR3, as DNA: TGTGCCAGCAGCGTAGGGCTAGCGGGAGTTGAAAAGACCCAGTACTTC. Protein: CASSVGLAGVEKTQYF.

The rearrangement links TRBV29-1 to TRBJ1-2; D is ambiguous. The CDR3 consists of 16 residues. Trimming cost V 1 base and J 3 bases, with 18 bases left between them. Germline values: CDR1 SQVTM, CDR2 ANQGSEA. The CDR3 here is CSVEVSTRGSYYGYTF. The CDR3 bases are TGCAGCGTTGAAGTATCAACGAGAGGAAGTTACTATGGCTACACCTTC.

The chain carries TRBV4-1 and TRBJ1-1, with TRBD1 identical over 9 bases. The CDR3 spans 15 residues. CDR1 and CDR2 from the germline V gene are MGHRA and YSYEKL. V was clipped by 3 bases and J by 1 base; unmatched bases: 3. The CDR3 DNA reads TGCGCCAGCAGCCAGGGACAGGGATCGAACACTGAAGCTTTCTTT. This sequence encodes CASSQGQGSNTEAFF.

The J gene is TRBJ2-1, the V gene TRBV11-2; TRBD2 is a possible D gene (6 bases). The germline V gene has CDR1 SGHAT and CDR2 FQNNGV. The CDR3 contains 15 residues. Trimming stripped 4 bases from V and 4 bases from J, with 14 bases between. This CDR3 is CASSSLRGSYNEQFF. The CDR3 region has the DNA TGTGCCAGCAGCTCCCTCCGGGGGTCATACAATGAGCAGTTCTTC.

The chain combines TRBV18 with TRBJ2-1; TRBD2 agrees at 11 bases. Germline-derived CDR1 and CDR2 are KGHSH and LQKENI. The CDR3 totals 17 residues. The junction had 11 bases not matched to a gene; V was cut back by 6 bases and J by 4 bases. In DNA, the CDR3 is TGTGCCAGCTCCAGGACTAGCGGGCCCCCACCGTACAATGAGCAGTTCTTC. This sequence encodes CASSRTSGPPPYNEQFF.

The chain combines TRBV5-1 with TRBJ2-3, with a weak D call TRBD1 (6 bases). Trimming removed 3 bases from V and 7 bases from J, with 15 bases in between. Germline V gene lookup returns CDR1 SGHRS and CDR2 YFSETQ. The CDR3 is made up of 14 amino acids. The CDR3 nucleotides read TGCGCCAGCAGCTCCGGACAGTCTGGGAATACGCAGTATTTT. Translated, it gives CASSSGQSGNTQYF. Supplemented by reference TRBV5-1 and TRBJ2-3, the full variable domain reads KAGVTQTPRYLIKTRGQQVTLSCSPISGHRSVSWYQQTPGQGLQFLFEYFSETQRNKGNFPGRFSGRQFSNSRSEMNVSTLELGDSALYLCASSSGQSGNTQYFGPGTRLTVL.

The chain has TRBV2 and TRBJ2-3; 11 bases match TRBD2. The CDR3 has 16 residues. Trimming removed 1 base from V and 6 bases from J; junction bases left unmatched: 6. Germline loops: CDR1 SNHLY, CDR2 FYNNEI. The CDR3 sequence: CASSEVAGGPGDTQYF. DNA of the CDR3: TGTGCCAGCAGTGAAGTAGCGGGGGGGCCTGGGGATACGCAGTATTTT.

The CDR3 sequence is CASIGETGLNQPQHF. CDR3 bases: TGTGCCAGCATTGGAGAGACAGGCCTCAATCAGCCCCAGCATTTT. V gene TRBV6-1 combines with J gene TRBJ1-5, with D perhaps matching TRBD1 (6 bases). V lost 7 bases and J 3 bases, leaving 16 bases between the germline ends. This CDR3 has 15 residues. The V gene's germline CDR1 is MNHNS and CDR2 SASEGT.

The J gene is TRBJ1-1, the V gene TRBV9; tentative D call: TRBD1 (5 bases). V lost 0 bases and J lost 4, with 10 bases in between. This CDR3 has 14 residues. Germline V gives CDR1 SGDLS, CDR2 YYNGEE. This CDR3 is CASSVDGAVTEAFF. In nucleotides, the CDR3 is TGTGCCAGCAGCGTAGATGGGGCCGTCACTGAAGCTTTCTTT.

Here the CDR3 DNA reads TGTGCCAGCAGCCTCACAGGAACCATCTACGAGCAGTACTTC. Translation: CASSLTGTIYEQYF. The chain couples TRBV11-1 to TRBJ2-7; D is possibly TRBD1 (5 bases). From germline, CDR1 is SGHAT and CDR2 FQDESV (reference sequence). The ends were cut back, 5 bases at V and 3 bases at J, with 14 bases in the middle. This CDR3 spans 14 amino acids.

The DNA for the CDR3 is TGTGCCAGCAGCTTAGCCGGCGGGGCCAGCTACAATGAGCAGTTCTTC. Its translation is CASSLAGGASYNEQFF. The rearrangement uses TRBV7-8 and TRBJ2-1; D is perhaps TRBD2 (6 bases). The germline V gene has CDR1 SGHVS and CDR2 FQNEAQ. Trimming removed 0 bases from V and 3 bases from J, with 12 bases in between. The CDR3 consists of 16 residues.

This clone was seen a handful of times. The CDR3 sequence is CASSLGPNNYGYTF. CDR3 sequence (DNA): TGCGCCAGCAGCTTGGGGCCCAATAACTATGGCTACACCTTC. The chain links TRBV5-1 to TRBJ1-2; D remains unclear. This CDR3 is 14 amino acids long. V was trimmed by 0 bases and J by 1 base, leaving 7 bases between them. From germline, CDR1 is SGHRS and CDR2 YFSETQ. Combining the CDR3 with reference TRBV5-1 and TRBJ1-2 gives the whole variable domain KAGVTQTPRYLIKTRGQQVTLSCSPISGHRSVSWYQQTPGQGLQFLFEYFSETQRNKGNFPGRFSGRQFSNSRSEMNVSTLELGDSALYLCASSLGPNNYGYTFGSGTRLTVV.

The CDR3 protein is CASRRAGNQETQYF. The DNA of the CDR3 is TGTGCCAGCAGGAGGGCGGGGAACCAAGAGACCCAGTACTTC. V gene TRBV5-4 combines with J gene TRBJ2-5; possibly TRBD2 for D (6 bases). CDR1 is SGHNT, CDR2 YYREEE, per germline (reference sequence). This CDR3 spans 14 amino acids. Trimming removed 5 bases from V and 0 bases from J, with 11 bases in between. The whole variable domain, remainder taken from reference TRBV5-4 and TRBJ2-5, is ETGVTQSPTHLIKTRGQQVTLRCSSQSGHNTVSWYQQALGQGPQFIFQYYREEENGRGNFPPRFSGLQFPNYSSELNVNALELDDSALYLCASRRAGNQETQYFGPGTRLLVL.

A single count supports this clone. V usage is TRBV6-6 and J usage is TRBJ1-2; 9 bases align to TRBD1. Per germline, CDR1 MNHNY and CDR2 SVGAGI (reference sequence). The CDR3 extends over 15 amino acids. V shed 7 bases and J 5 bases; nucleotides not matched to a gene: 11. Here the CDR3 reads CASNQQGARVYGYTF. CDR3 nucleotide sequence: TGTGCCAGCAACCAACAGGGGGCGCGAGTTTATGGCTACACCTTC.

The J gene is TRBJ2-2, the V gene TRBV11-3; perhaps TRBD1 as D (6 bases). V was clipped by 4 bases and J by 5 bases, with 14 bases between them. CDR1 is SGHNT, CDR2 YENEEA, per germline. The CDR3 has 15 amino acids. The DNA of the CDR3 is TGTGCCAGCAGCTCCCAAACAGGGTCGACCGGGGAGCTGTTTTTT. Translating gives CASSSQTGSTGELFF.

V usage is TRBV7-2 and J usage is TRBJ2-2; D perhaps matches TRBD2 (6 bases). V was clipped by 5 bases and J by 1 base, with 11 bases between them. The germline V gene has CDR1 SGHTA and CDR2 FQGNSA. This CDR3 is built from 15 residues. Written as DNA, the CDR3 is TGTGCCAGCAGCCCCTCGGGGGTGAACACCGGGGAGCTGTTTTTT. Protein sequence: CASSPSGVNTGELFF.

The rearrangement uses TRBV6-5 and TRBJ2-7; no definite D call. Between the trimmed V and J ends, which lost 0 bases and 0 bases, there was a span of 12 bases. The CDR3 is 16 residues long. The germline gives CDR1 MNHEY, CDR2 SVGAGI. In DNA, the CDR3 is TGTGCCAGCAGTTACTCGTGGCAACCCAGCTCCTACGAGCAGTACTTC. Residues: CASSYSWQPSSYEQYF.

In this sample, this clone turned up once. The chain joins TRBV5-1 to TRBJ2-5; maybe TRBD1 (5 bases). Trimming removed 2 bases from V and 4 bases from J, with 9 bases in between. Per the germline V gene, CDR1 is SGHRS and CDR2 is YFSETQ. There are 13 residues in the CDR3. The CDR3 DNA reads TGCGCCAGCAGCTTAAGGCAGGGAGAGACCCAGTACTTC. It translates to CASSLRQGETQYF.

V usage is TRBV27 and J usage is TRBJ2-1; 8 nucleotides align to TRBD2. V lost 2 bases and J lost 11; bases outside the gene matches: 8. This CDR3 comprises 14 residues. The germline V gene encodes CDR1 MNHEY and CDR2 SMNVEV (reference sequence). As DNA, the CDR3 is TGTGCCAGCAGTTTAACGGGCGGGGGGCCGAAGCAGTTCTTC. Protein: CASSLTGGGPKQFF.

This chain connects TRBV27 to TRBJ2-2, with D perhaps matching TRBD2 (5 bases). V lost 4 bases and J lost 3, with 12 bases in between. Looked up from germline, CDR1 is MNHEY and CDR2 is SMNVEV (reference sequence). CDR3 size: 15 residues. The chain's CDR3 is CASSSGRVYTGELFF. Written as DNA, the CDR3 is TGTGCCAGCAGTTCGGGAAGGGTATACACCGGGGAGCTGTTTTTT.

In DNA, the CDR3 is TGTGCCAGCAGCTTGCGCGGGCCCACAGATACGCAGTATTTT. It codes for CASSLRGPTDTQYF. The V and J genes are TRBV5-6 and TRBJ2-3, with D perhaps TRBD2 (5 bases). Germline lookup yields CDR1 SGHDT and CDR2 YYEEEE. The V gene lost 1 base and the J gene lost 2 bases, with 8 bases spanning the gap. The CDR3 runs to 14 residues.

The chain links TRBV5-1 to TRBJ2-1; D uncertain. CDR3 size: 13 residues. Germline values: CDR1 SGHRS, CDR2 YFSETQ. The V and J ends lost 2 bases and 5 bases respectively, with 8 bases between them. CDR3: CASSLSPNNEQFF. In DNA form, the CDR3 reads TGCGCCAGCAGCTTATCCCCAAACAATGAGCAGTTCTTC.

The chain recombines TRBV7-5 with TRBJ2-2; TRBD1, the D gene given by the table, was not confirmed from the DNA. TRBV7-5 is described as a pseudogene. This CDR3 has 17 amino acids. The CDR3 coding sequence is TGTGCCAGAAGCTCGTTTAACAGGGGGCAGGACACCGGGGAGCTGTTTTTT. Amino acids: CARSSFNRGQDTGELFF.

This clone turned up a few times. This chain links TRBV7-2 with TRBJ2-7, with 9 bases aligning to TRBD1. The CDR3 spans 14 residues. J gave up 6 bases and V 4 bases, and 7 bases lay outside the gene matches. CDR1 and CDR2 from the germline V gene are SGHTA and FQGNSA. In DNA, the CDR3 is TGTGCCAGCAGCTATGGGACAGGGAGATCCGAGCAGTACTTC. As protein: CASSYGTGRSEQYF.

The chain links TRBV18 to TRBJ2-1; tentative D call: TRBD1 (6 bases). The germline CDR1 and CDR2 sequences are KGHSH and LQKENI. This CDR3 contains 15 residues. Trimming left V 4 bases short and J 0 bases short, with 10 bases between. The CDR3 reads CASSLIGGSYNEQFF. CDR3 in DNA: TGTGCCAGCTCACTAATAGGGGGCTCCTACAATGAGCAGTTCTTC.

The V gene is TRBV5-1, the J gene TRBJ2-7; 9 nucleotides agree with TRBD1. After removal of 0 bases from V and 5 bases from J, the junction contained 3 bases not matched to a gene. CDR3 length equals 14 residues. Looked up from germline, CDR1 is SGHRS and CDR2 is YFSETQ. The CDR3 DNA sequence: TGCGCCAGCAGCTTGGGGGACAGGGTGCACGAGCAGTACTTC. This translates into CASSLGDRVHEQYF.

CDR3 residues: CASSSYQGIGNTIYF. CDR3 coding DNA: TGTGCCAGCAGCTCATACCAGGGGATCGGAAACACCATATATTTT. The chain joins TRBV11-1 to TRBJ1-3; weak D call: TRBD1 (6 bases). The CDR3 has 15 amino acids. Trimming stripped 4 bases from V and 4 bases from J, with 14 bases between. Germline CDR1 SGHAT, CDR2 FQDESV (reference sequence).